The 17 T cell receptor beta chains given below trace back to one sample, sequenced in a study of cytomegalovirus exposure and HLA in healthy donors. Researchers ran the PCR with 60 Vbeta and 13 Jbeta primers. Profiled with immunoSEQ multiplex PCR; TCRdb holds only in-frame clones, not every one. The sample has 100,000 or so clones; around three quarters are singletons. Sequenced material: PBMCs. Receptors originate from a man aged 50-60 years in good health and CMV-seropositive.

The chain uses TRBV2 and TRBJ1-2; 8 bases fit TRBD1. Losses at the gene ends were 2 bases for V and 6 bases for J; bases not matched to a gene: 5. There are 14 residues in the CDR3. Germline loops: CDR1 SNHLY, CDR2 FYNNEI. CDR3 loop: CASSETRTGNGYTF. DNA for the CDR3: TGTGCCAGCAGTGAAACCCGGACAGGGAATGGCTACACCTTC.

J is TRBJ1-6 and V is TRBV9; D is possibly TRBD1 (6 bases). Germline loops: CDR1 SGDLS, CDR2 YYNGEE. CDR3 length: 18 amino acids. Trimming removed 3 bases from V and 7 bases from J, with 23 bases in between. Here the CDR3 DNA reads TGTGCCAGCAGCGCCCAGTCGGGGGGCGCGAATCTGAATTCACCCCTCCACTTT. Translated: CASSAQSGGANLNSPLHF.

This chain uses TRBV10-2 with TRBJ2-5; tentatively, D is TRBD2 (6 bases). CDR1 is WSHSY and CDR2 is SAAADI in the germline V gene. The V end was cut by 8 bases, the J end by 3 bases, with 16 bases between. This CDR3 contains 14 residues. The DNA of the CDR3 is TGCGCCAGCTCGGAAGTGGCTAGCGAAGAGACCCAGTACTTC. Protein sequence: CASSEVASEETQYF.

The rearrangement joins TRBV5-1 to TRBJ1-4, with D possibly matching TRBD1 (5 bases). The length of the CDR3 is 15 residues. Germline V gives CDR1 SGHRS, CDR2 YFSETQ. V was pared by 4 bases and J by 1 base, with 11 bases between. The CDR3 is CASSRREGTNEKLFF. Written as DNA, the CDR3 is TGCGCCAGCAGCCGCAGGGAAGGAACTAATGAAAAACTGTTTTTT.

The rearrangement uses TRBV6-5 and TRBJ2-7, with 8 bases lining up with TRBD1. In germline, CDR1 is MNHEY, CDR2 SVGAGI. The CDR3 has 14 residues. The V segment lost 4 bases and the J segment 6 bases; nucleotides outside the gene matches: 8. This CDR3 is CASSWGQAIGEQYF. The CDR3 DNA is TGTGCCAGCAGTTGGGGACAGGCAATAGGCGAGCAGTACTTC.

The J gene is TRBJ1-4, the V gene TRBV19; 9 nucleotides agree with TRBD1. CDR3 length equals 15 residues. V was pared by 3 bases and J by 5 bases, with 4 bases of the junction left unmatched. Germline CDR1 reads LNHDA; CDR2 reads SQIVND (reference sequence). CDR3 nucleotide sequence: TGTGCCAGTAGTATGGCACAGGGGGCGAATGAAAAACTGTTTTTT. It translates to CASSMAQGANEKLFF.

The chain recombines TRBV11-2 with TRBJ2-3, with 12 bases identical to TRBD2. The CDR3 sequence is 17 residues long. With 1 base clipped from V and 2 bases from J, the junction kept 4 bases outside the gene matches. Germline V gene sequence: CDR1 SGHAT, CDR2 FQNNGV. The CDR3 here is CASSLAGLAGYTDTQYF. The CDR3 nucleotides read TGTGCCAGCAGCTTAGCCGGACTAGCGGGATACACAGATACGCAGTATTTT.

In its sample, this clone was seen a few times. V usage is TRBV11-2 and J usage is TRBJ2-4, with 8 bases lining up with TRBD2. Germline CDR1 is SGHAT and CDR2 is FQNNGV. The V and J ends lost 2 bases and 4 bases, in that order; junction bases with no gene match: 7. The CDR3 sequence is 16 residues long. The CDR3 DNA sequence: TGTGCCAGCAGCTTATACCCCGGACTAGCTAAAAACATTCAGTACTTC. Protein sequence: CASSLYPGLAKNIQYF.

The rearrangement links TRBV7-2 to TRBJ2-3; D may be TRBD1 (5 bases). The CDR3 is made up of 14 amino acids. The ends were cut back, 1 base at V and 4 bases at J, with 9 bases in the middle. Germline-derived CDR1 and CDR2 are SGHTA and FQGNSA. This CDR3 is CASSLGWGADTQYF. The CDR3, as DNA: TGTGCCAGCAGCTTAGGGTGGGGCGCAGATACGCAGTATTTT.

The J gene is TRBJ2-3, the V gene TRBV21-1; TRBD2 is the table's D call, not checked against the DNA. TRBV21-1 is noted as a pseudogene. CDR3 length: 11 amino acids. The CDR3 protein is CASSPPDTQYF. For the CDR3, the DNA is TGTGCCAGCAGCCCCCCGGATACGCAGTATTTT.

The chain joins TRBV4-1 to TRBJ2-1, with 10 positions matching TRBD2. The ends lost 0 bases at V and 1 base at J; junction bases unmatched: 9. This CDR3 is built from 19 residues. The V gene's germline CDR1 is MGHRA and CDR2 YSYEKL. CDR3 sequence: CASSQDSGGGFGSYNEQFF. CDR3 bases: TGCGCCAGCAGCCAAGACAGCGGGGGGGGGTTCGGATCCTACAATGAGCAGTTCTTC.

This clone turned up a few times. The rearrangement uses TRBV6-6 and TRBJ2-7; TRBD2 matches at 7 bases. The CDR3 extends over 14 amino acids. The germline gives CDR1 MNHNY, CDR2 SVGAGI (reference sequence). V shed 4 bases, J shed 2 bases, and the junction held 5 bases outside the gene matches. CDR3 in amino acids: CASSSPAGAYEQYF. CDR3 sequence (DNA): TGTGCCAGCAGTTCCCCTGCGGGGGCCTACGAGCAGTACTTC.

The chain uses TRBV2 and TRBJ2-7, with 9 nucleotides matching TRBD1. Germline V lookup: CDR1 SNHLY, CDR2 FYNNEI. V lost 7 bases, J lost 6 bases, and 4 bases stayed unmatched. The CDR3 loop spans 12 amino acids. The CDR3: CASKDRGGEQYF. Written as DNA, the CDR3 is TGTGCCAGCAAGGACAGGGGCGGCGAGCAGTACTTC.

This clone was detected a few times. The rearrangement links TRBV11-2 to TRBJ2-2; 8 nucleotides match TRBD2. Germline CDR1 and CDR2: SGHAT and FQNNGV. J was trimmed by 6 bases and V by 1 base; bases with no gene match: 7. This CDR3 is built from 16 residues. The CDR3 DNA follows: TGTGCCAGCAGCTTAGTCCCTTTAGCGGGACCCGGGGAGCTGTTTTTT. It is translated as CASSLVPLAGPGELFF.

This clone occurred once. At one boundary the junction diverges from the germline segment, which might be a read error. This chain connects TRBV10-1 to TRBJ2-3; 9 nucleotides agree with TRBD2. The CDR3 covers 13 residues. The germline CDR1 and CDR2 sequences are WNHNN and SYGVQD (reference sequence). CDR3 nucleotides: TGCGCCAGCAGTGCGGTAGCGGGAGATGCGCAGTATTTT. It yields the protein CASSAVAGDAQYF.

The chain is built from TRBV4-1 and TRBJ2-3, with 12 bases aligning to TRBD2. The CDR3 is 17 amino acids. The germline CDR1 and CDR2 sequences are MGHRA and YSYEKL. The J segment lost 6 bases and the V segment lost 2 bases, leaving 9 bases of the junction unmatched. The CDR3 sequence: CASSQPYLAGGRDTQYF. DNA of the CDR3: TGCGCCAGCAGCCAACCGTACCTAGCGGGGGGGCGGGATACGCAGTATTTT.

CDR3 protein: CASSPGQGANQPQHF. CDR3 nucleotides: TGCGCCAGCAGCCCGGGACAGGGGGCGAATCAGCCCCAGCATTTT. This chain uses TRBV5-1 with TRBJ1-5; 12 bases line up with TRBD1. J was trimmed by 4 bases and V by 4 bases; bases with no gene match: 3. From germline, CDR1 is SGHRS and CDR2 YFSETQ. The CDR3 consists of 15 residues.